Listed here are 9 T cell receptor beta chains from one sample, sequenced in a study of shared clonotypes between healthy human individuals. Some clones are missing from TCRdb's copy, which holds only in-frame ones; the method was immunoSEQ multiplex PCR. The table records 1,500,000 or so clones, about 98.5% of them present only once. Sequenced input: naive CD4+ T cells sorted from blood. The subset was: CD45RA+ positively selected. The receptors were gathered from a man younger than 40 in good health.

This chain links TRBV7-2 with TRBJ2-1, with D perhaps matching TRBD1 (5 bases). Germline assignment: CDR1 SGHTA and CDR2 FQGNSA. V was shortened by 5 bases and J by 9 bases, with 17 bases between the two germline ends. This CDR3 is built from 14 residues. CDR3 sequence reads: CASSPQWGSGEQFF. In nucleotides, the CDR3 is TGTGCCAGCAGCCCCCAGTGGGGCTCGGGTGAGCAGTTCTTC.

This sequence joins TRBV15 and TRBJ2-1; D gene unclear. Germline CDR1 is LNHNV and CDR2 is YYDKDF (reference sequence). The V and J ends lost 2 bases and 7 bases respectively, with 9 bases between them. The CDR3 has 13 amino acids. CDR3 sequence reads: CATSRMAGNEQFF. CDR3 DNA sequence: TGTGCCACCAGCAGAATGGCCGGGAATGAGCAGTTCTTC.

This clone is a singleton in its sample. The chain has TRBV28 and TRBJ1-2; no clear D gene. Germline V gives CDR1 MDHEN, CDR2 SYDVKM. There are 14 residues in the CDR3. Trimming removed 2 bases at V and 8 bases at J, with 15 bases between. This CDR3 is CASSLKAGVVGYTF. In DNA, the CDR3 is TGTGCCAGCAGTTTAAAGGCAGGAGTGGTAGGCTACACCTTC.

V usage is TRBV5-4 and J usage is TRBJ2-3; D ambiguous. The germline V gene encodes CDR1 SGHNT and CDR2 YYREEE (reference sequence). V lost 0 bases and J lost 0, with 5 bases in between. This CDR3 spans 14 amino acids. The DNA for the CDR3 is TGTGCCAGCAGCTTGGTAACTAGCACAGATACGCAGTATTTT. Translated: CASSLVTSTDTQYF.

Here the CDR3 DNA reads TGCGCCAGCAGCTTGTCCCCGGGACGGAGCTATGGCTACACCTTC. It translates to CASSLSPGRSYGYTF. The chain combines TRBV5-1 with TRBJ1-2, with D perhaps matching TRBD1 (5 bases). The germline CDR1 and CDR2 sequences are SGHRS and YFSETQ. V was pared by 1 base and J by 4 bases, with 14 bases between. CDR3 length: 15 residues.

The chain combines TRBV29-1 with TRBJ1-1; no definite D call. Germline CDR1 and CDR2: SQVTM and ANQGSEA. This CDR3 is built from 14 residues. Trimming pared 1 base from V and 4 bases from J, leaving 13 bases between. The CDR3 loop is CSVEGLGWSTEAFF. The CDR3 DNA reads TGCAGCGTTGAAGGTTTGGGGTGGAGCACTGAAGCTTTCTTT.

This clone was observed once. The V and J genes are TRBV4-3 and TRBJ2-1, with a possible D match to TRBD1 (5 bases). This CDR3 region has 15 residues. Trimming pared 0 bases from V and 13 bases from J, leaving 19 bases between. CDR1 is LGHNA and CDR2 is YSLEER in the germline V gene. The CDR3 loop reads CASSQERAQGMPQFF. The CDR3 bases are TGCGCCAGCAGCCAAGAGCGAGCTCAGGGAATGCCCCAGTTCTTC.

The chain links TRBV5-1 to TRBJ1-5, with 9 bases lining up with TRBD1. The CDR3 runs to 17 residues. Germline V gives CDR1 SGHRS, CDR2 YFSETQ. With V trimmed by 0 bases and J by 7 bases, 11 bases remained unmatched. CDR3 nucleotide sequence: TGCGCCAGCAGCTTGGTGGCCGGGACAGGGAGGGGGCAGCCCCAGCATTTT. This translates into CASSLVAGTGRGQPQHF.

CDR3 in amino acids: CASSLNRGKHTEAFF. The DNA of the CDR3 is TGTGCCAGTAGTTTAAACAGGGGGAAGCACACTGAAGCTTTCTTT. V gene TRBV19 combines with J gene TRBJ1-1; 8 bases line up with TRBD1. The CDR3 contains 15 residues. The V gene's germline CDR1 is LNHDA and CDR2 SQIVND (reference sequence). The V and J ends lost 5 bases and 3 bases, in that order; junction bases with no gene match: 8. Drawing the rest from reference TRBV19 and TRBJ1-1, the complete variable domain is DGGITQSPKYLFRKEGQNVTLSCEQNLNHDAMYWYRQDPGQGLRLIYYSQIVNDFQKGDIAEGYSVSREKKESFPLTVTSAQKNPTAFYLCASSLNRGKHTEAFFGQGTRLTVV.